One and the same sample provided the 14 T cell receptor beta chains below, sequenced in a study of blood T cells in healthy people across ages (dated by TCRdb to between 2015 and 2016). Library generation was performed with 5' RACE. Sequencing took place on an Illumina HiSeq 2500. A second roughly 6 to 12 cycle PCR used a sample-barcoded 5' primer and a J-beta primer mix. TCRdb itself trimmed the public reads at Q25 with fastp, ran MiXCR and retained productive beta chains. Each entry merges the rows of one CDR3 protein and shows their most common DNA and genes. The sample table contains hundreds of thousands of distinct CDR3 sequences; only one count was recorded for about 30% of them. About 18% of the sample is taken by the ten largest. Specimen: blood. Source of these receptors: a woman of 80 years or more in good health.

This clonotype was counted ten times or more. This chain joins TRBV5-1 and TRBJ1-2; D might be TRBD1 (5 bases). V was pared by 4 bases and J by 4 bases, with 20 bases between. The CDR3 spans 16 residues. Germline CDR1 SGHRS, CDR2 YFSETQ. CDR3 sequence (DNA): TGCGCCAGCAGCGGGCCAGGGCAGGTCTCTTCCTATGGCTACACCTTC. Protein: CASSGPGQVSSYGYTF.

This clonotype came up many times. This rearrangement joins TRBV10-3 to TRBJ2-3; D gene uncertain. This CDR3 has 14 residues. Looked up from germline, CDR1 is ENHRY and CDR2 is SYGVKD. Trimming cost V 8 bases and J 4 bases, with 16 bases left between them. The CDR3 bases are TGTGCCATCGGCACAGCCGCGAGCCCAGATACGCAGTATTTT. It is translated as CAIGTAASPDTQYF.

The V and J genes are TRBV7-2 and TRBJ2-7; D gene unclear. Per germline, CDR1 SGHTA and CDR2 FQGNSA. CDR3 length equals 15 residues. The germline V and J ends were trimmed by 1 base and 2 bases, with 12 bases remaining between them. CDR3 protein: CASSLGYMTTYEQYF. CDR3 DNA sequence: TGTGCCAGCAGCTTAGGGTATATGACAACCTACGAGCAGTACTTC.

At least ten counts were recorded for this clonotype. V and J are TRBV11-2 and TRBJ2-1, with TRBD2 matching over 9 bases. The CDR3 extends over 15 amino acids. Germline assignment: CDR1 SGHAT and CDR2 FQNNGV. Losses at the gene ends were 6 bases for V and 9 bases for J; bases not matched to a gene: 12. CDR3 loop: CASSQIGRGGPEQFF. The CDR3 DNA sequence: TGTGCCAGCAGTCAAATAGGGCGGGGGGGCCCTGAGCAGTTCTTC.

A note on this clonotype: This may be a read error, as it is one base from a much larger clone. The CDR3 DNA follows: TGTGCCAGCGGCTTAGTTGGACTAGCGGGGGCAGATACGCAGTATTTT. Amino acid sequence: CASGLVGLAGADTQYF. The rearrangement joins TRBV7-2 to TRBJ2-3, with 13 bases aligning to TRBD2. Germline CDR1 reads SGHTA; CDR2 reads FQGNSA. The CDR3 runs 16 residues.

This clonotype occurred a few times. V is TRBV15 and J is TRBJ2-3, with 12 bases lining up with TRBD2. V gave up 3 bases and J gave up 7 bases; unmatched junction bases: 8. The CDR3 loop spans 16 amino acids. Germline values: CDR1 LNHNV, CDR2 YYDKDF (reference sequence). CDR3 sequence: CATSRKQLAGGNTQYF. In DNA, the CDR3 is TGTGCCACCAGCAGGAAACAGCTAGCGGGGGGGAATACGCAGTATTTT.

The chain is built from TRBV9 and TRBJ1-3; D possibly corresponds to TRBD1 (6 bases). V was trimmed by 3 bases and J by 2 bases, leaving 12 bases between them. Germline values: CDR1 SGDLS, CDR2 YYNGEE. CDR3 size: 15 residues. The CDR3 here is CASSEGQIPGNTIYF. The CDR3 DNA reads TGTGCCAGCAGCGAAGGACAGATTCCTGGAAACACCATATATTTT.

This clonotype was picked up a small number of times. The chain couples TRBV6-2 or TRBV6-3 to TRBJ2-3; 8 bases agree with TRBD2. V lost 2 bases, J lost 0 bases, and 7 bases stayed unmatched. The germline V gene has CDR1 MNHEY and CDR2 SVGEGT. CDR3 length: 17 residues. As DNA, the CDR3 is TGTGCCAGCAGTTACCGGAGGACTAGCACTAGCACAGATACGCAGTATTTT. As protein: CASSYRRTSTSTDTQYF.

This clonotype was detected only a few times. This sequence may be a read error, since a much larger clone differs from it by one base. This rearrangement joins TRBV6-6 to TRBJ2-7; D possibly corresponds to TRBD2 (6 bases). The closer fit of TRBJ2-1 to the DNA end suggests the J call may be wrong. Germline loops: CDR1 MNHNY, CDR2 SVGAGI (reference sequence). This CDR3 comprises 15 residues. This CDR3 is CASSRTGTRSYEQFF. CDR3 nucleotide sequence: TGTGCCAGCAGCCGAACCGGGACTCGCTCCTACGAGCAGTTCTTC.

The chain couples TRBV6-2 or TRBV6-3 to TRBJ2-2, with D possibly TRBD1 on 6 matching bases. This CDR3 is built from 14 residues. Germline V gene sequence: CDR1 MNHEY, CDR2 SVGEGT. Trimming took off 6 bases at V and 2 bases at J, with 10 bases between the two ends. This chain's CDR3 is CASRYGTNTGELFF. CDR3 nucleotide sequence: TGTGCCAGCAGGTACGGGACAAACACCGGGGAGCTGTTTTTT.

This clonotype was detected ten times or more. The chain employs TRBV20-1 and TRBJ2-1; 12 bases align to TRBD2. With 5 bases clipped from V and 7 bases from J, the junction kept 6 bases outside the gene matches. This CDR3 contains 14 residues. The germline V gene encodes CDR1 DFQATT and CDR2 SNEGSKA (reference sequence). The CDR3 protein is CSAPGLAGLNEQFF. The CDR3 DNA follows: TGCAGTGCTCCCGGACTAGCGGGGTTGAATGAGCAGTTCTTC.

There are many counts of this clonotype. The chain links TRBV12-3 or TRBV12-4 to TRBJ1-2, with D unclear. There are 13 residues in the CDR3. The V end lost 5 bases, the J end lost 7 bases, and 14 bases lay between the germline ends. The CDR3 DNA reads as TGTGCCAGCAGTCATCGCAGACTAGGTGGCTACACCTTC. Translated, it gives CASSHRRLGGYTF.

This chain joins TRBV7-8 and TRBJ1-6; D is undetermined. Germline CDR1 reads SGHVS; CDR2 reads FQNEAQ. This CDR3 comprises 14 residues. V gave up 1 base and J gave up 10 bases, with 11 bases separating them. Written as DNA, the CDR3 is TGTGCCAGCAGCTTAGAGAGGAGGGCCTCACCCCTCCACTTT. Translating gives CASSLERRASPLHF. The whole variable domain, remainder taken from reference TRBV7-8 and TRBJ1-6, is GAGVSQSPRYKVAKRGQDVALRCDPISGHVSLFWYQQALGQGPEFLTYFQNEAQLDKSGLPSDRFFAERPEGSVSTLKIQRTQQEDSAVYLCASSLERRASPLHFGNGTRLTVT.

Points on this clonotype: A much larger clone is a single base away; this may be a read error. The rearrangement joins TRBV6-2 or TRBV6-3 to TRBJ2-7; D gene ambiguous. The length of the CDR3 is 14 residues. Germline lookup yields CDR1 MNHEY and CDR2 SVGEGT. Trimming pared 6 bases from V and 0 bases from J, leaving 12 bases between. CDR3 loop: CASRYGQLSYEQYF. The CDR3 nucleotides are TGTGCCAGCAGGTACGGGCAGCTCTCCTACGAGCAGTACTTC.